This T cell receptor beta chain emerged from a study of T-cell memory formation after mild COVID-19. There are 16 residues in the CDR3. The ends lost 2 bases at V and 0 bases at J; junction bases unmatched: 2. CDR1 and CDR2 from the germline V gene are ENHRY and SYGVKD. From 5'RACE with constant-segment primers came TCR alpha and TCR beta cDNA libraries that carried sample barcodes and UMIs. TCRdb independently ran MiXCR on the 5' RACE reads; one entry per CDR3 protein. Of some 120,000 distinct CDR3 sequences in the sample, roughly 6% are singletons; the top ten hold about 2.2%. General study points: The study detected some responding clones in pre-infection memory, suggesting cross-reactive memory joined.

This clonotype was counted many times. Antigen: not known. This receptor was taken from an adult woman who had mild COVID-19 (a few samples of this study predate the infection). Cell type and time point are not known. The chain combines TRBV10-3 with TRBJ2-7, with 12 nucleotides matching TRBD2. The sample comprised PBMCs or a T cell subset sorted from them (not recorded which). Here the CDR3 DNA reads TGTGCCATCAGTGAGCTGGGACTAGCGGGCTCCTACGAGCAGTACTTC. It translates to CAISELGLAGSYEQYF.